This note documents a single T cell receptor (beta chain) sequence. The same CDR3 is also encoded by other DNA sequences in this sample. Sequencing used immunoSEQ multiplex PCR; TCRdb keeps in-frame clones, though not all of them. The table lists some 74,000 clones, approximately 90% of them singletons, with 0.35% to 0.45% in the top ten. V was clipped by 7 bases and J by 0 bases, with 7 bases between them. From germline, CDR1 is SNHLY and CDR2 FYNNEI. The CDR3 is made up of 13 amino acids. This sample is drawn from a study of technical replicates of blood from several donors. This sequence was found in a human donor in good health. Sequencing input: T cells isolated from PBMCs. The gene calls are TRBV2 and TRBJ1-5, with unresolved D. DNA of the CDR3: TGTGCCAGCAACCGAGATAGCAATCAGCCCCAGCATTTT. It is translated as CASNRDSNQPQHF. Full variable domain (outside the CDR3, taken from reference TRBV2 and TRBJ1-5): EPEVTQTPSHQVTQMGQEVILRCVPISNHLYFYWYRQILGQKVEFLVSFYNNEISEKSEIFDDQFSVERPDGSNFTLKIRSTKLEDSAMYFCASNRDSNQPQHFGDGTRLSIL.